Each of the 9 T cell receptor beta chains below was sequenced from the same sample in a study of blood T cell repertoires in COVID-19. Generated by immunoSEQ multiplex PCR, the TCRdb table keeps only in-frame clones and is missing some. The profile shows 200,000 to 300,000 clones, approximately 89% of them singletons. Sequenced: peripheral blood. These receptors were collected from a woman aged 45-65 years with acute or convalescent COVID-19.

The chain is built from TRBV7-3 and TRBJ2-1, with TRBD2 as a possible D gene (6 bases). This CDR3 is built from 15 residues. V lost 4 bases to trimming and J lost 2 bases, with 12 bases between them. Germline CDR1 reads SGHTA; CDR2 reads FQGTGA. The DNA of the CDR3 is TGTGCCAGCAGCTCCCAAACGGGAGCCTACAATGAGCAGTTCTTC. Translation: CASSSQTGAYNEQFF.

The CDR3 DNA reads as TGTGCCTGGAGTGTACAAGGGGCAGATACGCAGTATTTT. Residues: CAWSVQGADTQYF. This sequence joins TRBV30 and TRBJ2-3, with D possibly being TRBD1 (5 bases). Trimming cost V 0 bases and J 4 bases, with 8 bases left between them. The CDR3 length is 13 residues. The germline CDR1 and CDR2 sequences are GTSNPN and SVGIG (reference sequence). The whole variable domain, filled in from reference TRBV30 and TRBJ2-3, reads SQTIHQWPATLVQPVGSPLSLECTVEGTSNPNLYWYRQAAGRGLQLLFYSVGIGQISSEVPQNLSASRPQDRQFILSSKKLLLSDSGFYLCAWSVQGADTQYFGPGTRLTVL.

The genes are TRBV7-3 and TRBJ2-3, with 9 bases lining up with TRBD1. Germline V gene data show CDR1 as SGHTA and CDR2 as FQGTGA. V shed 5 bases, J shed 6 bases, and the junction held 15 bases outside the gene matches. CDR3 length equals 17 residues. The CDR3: CASSRTQGALGGDTQYF. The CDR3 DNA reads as TGTGCCAGCAGCAGAACACAGGGGGCATTAGGAGGGGATACGCAGTATTTT.

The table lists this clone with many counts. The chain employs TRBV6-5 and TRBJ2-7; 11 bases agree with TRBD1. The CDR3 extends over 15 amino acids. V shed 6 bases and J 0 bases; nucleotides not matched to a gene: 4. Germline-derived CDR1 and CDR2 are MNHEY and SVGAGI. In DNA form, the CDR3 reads TGTGCCAGCAGGCCCGGGACAGGGGGCTCCTACGAGCAGTACTTC. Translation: CASRPGTGGSYEQYF.

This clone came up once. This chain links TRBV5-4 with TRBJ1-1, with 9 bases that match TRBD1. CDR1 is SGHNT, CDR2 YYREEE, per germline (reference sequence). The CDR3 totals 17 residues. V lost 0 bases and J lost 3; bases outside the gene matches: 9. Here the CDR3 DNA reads TGTGCCAGCAGCTTGGGACAGGGGGGAGGGTTAGACACTGAAGCTTTCTTT. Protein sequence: CASSLGQGGGLDTEAFF.

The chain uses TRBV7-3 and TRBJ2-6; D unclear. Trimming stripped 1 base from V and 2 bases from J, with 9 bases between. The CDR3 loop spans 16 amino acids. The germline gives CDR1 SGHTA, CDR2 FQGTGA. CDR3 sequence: CASSLRAGAGANVLTF. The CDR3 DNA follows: TGTGCCAGCAGCTTAAGAGCAGGTGCTGGGGCCAACGTCCTGACTTTC.

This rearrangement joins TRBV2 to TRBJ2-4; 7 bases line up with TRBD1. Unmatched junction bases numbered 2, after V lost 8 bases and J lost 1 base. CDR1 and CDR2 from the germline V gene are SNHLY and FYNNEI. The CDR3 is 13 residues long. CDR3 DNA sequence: TGTGCCAGCTCCAGGGGGGCCAAAAACATTCAGTACTTC. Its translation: CASSRGAKNIQYF.

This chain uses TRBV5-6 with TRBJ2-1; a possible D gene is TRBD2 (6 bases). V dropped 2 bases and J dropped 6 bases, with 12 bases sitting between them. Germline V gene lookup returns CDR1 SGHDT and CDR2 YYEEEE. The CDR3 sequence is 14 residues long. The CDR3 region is CASSFVRGGNEQFF. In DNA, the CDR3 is TGTGCCAGCAGCTTTGTTAGGGGAGGCAATGAGCAGTTCTTC. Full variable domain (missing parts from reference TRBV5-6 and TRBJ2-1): DAGVTQSPTHLIKTRGQQVTLRCSPKSGHDTVSWYQQALGQGPQFIFQYYEEEERQRGNFPDRFSGHQFPNYSSELNVNALLLGDSALYLCASSFVRGGNEQFFGPGTRLTVL.

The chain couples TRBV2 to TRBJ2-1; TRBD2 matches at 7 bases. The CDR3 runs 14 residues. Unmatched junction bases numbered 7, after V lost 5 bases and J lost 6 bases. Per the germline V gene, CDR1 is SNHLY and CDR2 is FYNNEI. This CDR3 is CASSRTSLSNEQFF. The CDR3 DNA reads TGTGCCAGCAGTCGGACTAGTTTAAGCAATGAGCAGTTCTTC. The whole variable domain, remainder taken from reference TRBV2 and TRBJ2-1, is EPEVTQTPSHQVTQMGQEVILRCVPISNHLYFYWYRQILGQKVEFLVSFYNNEISEKSEIFDDQFSVERPDGSNFTLKIRSTKLEDSAMYFCASSRTSLSNEQFFGPGTRLTVL.